The clone carrying this TCR beta chain occurred many times. Its antigen is currently unknown. Amplification of the TCR beta CDR3 regions used RNA transcripts (as template). Following a first-round RT-PCR that used HTBI primers, a second-round multiplex PCR was carried out. MiXCR, applied by TCRdb to the multiplex PCR reads, yields one record per CDR3 protein. The data contain roughly 1.1 million distinct CDR3 sequences, 36% of them singletons. This sample is drawn from a study of Graves' ophthalmopathy and Graves' hyperthyroidism. Whole-study context: Where ophthalmopathy was absent within 18 months of follow-up, hyperthyroidism was stable.

General study results and limits: Progression of ophthalmopathy was predicted by the model with roughly 68% sensitivity and less than 85% specificity. Sensitivity of around 86% and specificity of about 77% were achieved when a 13-signature model separated ophthalmopathy from stable hyperthyroidism.

With 7 bases removed from V and 3 bases from J, the gap between germline ends came to 15 bases. CDR3 length equals 14 residues. The source material was peripheral blood or thyroid tissue (not recorded which). The source is an adult man with Graves' hyperthyroidism. This chain joins TRBV12-3 or TRBV12-4 and TRBJ2-5; possibly TRBD2 for D (5 bases). The DNA of the CDR3 is TGTGCCAGCAATCCTTCCCTCGGGAAAGAGACCCAGTACTTC. It is translated as CASNPSLGKETQYF.